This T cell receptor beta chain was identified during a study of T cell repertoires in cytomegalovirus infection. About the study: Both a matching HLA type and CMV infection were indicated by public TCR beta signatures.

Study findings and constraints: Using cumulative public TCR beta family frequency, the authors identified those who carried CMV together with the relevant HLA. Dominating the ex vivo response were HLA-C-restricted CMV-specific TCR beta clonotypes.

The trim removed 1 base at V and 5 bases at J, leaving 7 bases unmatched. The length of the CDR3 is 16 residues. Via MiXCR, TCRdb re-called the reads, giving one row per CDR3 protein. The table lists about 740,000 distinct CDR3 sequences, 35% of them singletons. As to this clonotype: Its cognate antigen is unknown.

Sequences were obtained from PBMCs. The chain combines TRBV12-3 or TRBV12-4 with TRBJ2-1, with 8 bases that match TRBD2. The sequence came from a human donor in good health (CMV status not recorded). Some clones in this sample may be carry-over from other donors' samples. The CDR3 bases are TGTGCCAGCAGTTTAGGGGCGGGGGGACGCAACAATGAGCAGTTCTTC. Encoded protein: CASSLGAGGRNNEQFF.